This entry lists 16 T cell receptor beta chains sequenced from one sample in a study of blood T cells in healthy people across ages (dated by TCRdb to 2014 to 2015). The protocol used for the library was 5' RACE. These reads were obtained on an Illumina HiSeq 2500. The second PCR ran for about 6 to 11 cycles and used a J-beta primer mix along with a sample-barcoded 5' primer. In TCRdb, the public reads were trimmed at Q25 with fastp and aligned with MiXCR, with productive beta chains retained. When rows share a CDR3 protein, they turn into one entry using the most common DNA and genes. The sample has 600,000 to 850,000 distinct CDR3 sequences on record, just under 25% of them singletons. More than 8% of the sample belongs to the ten largest clones. These data also featured in a second study, about T cells of mothers and their children.

Specimen: blood. These receptors came from a boy aged 5-17 years in good health.

This clonotype was counted a few times. The chain recombines TRBV6-2 or TRBV6-3 with TRBJ1-1, with D unclear. Deletions cut 2 bases from V and 10 bases from J, with 20 bases between. Looked up from germline, CDR1 is MNHEY and CDR2 is SVGEGT. This CDR3 spans 15 amino acids. Written as DNA, the CDR3 is TGTGCCAGCAGTTACGCGGGTTTCCTATTGGATTTAGCTTTCTTT. This gives the protein CASSYAGFLLDLAFF.

In regard to this clonotype: Compared with germline, one end of the junction differs, possibly owing to a read error. The chain employs TRBV6-5 and TRBJ2-5, with D uncertain. The CDR3 covers 14 residues. Germline V lookup: CDR1 MNHEY, CDR2 SVGAGI. CDR3 DNA: TGTGCCAGCAGCTTTATCACTCATAGAGAGACTCAGTACTTC. Translating it yields CASSFITHRETQYF.

The chain is built from TRBV29-1 and TRBJ2-2, with unresolved D. V lost 7 bases and J lost 1, with 13 bases in between. The CDR3 has 14 residues. Germline V gene lookup returns CDR1 SQVTM and CDR2 ANQGSEA. In DNA, the CDR3 is TGCAGCGCTGGACCGACCAAGAACACCGGGGAGCTGTTTTTT. Amino acid sequence: CSAGPTKNTGELFF.

CDR3 sequence (DNA): TGTGCCAGCAGCCCCAACGCACAGGGAGATACGCAGTATTTT. It translates to CASSPNAQGDTQYF. This chain uses TRBV7-9 with TRBJ2-3; D possibly corresponds to TRBD1 (6 bases). Germline lookup yields CDR1 SEHNR and CDR2 FQNEAQ (reference sequence). The V end was cut by 5 bases, the J end by 5 bases, with 14 bases between. The CDR3 runs 14 residues.

This clonotype was observed a handful of times. This chain joins TRBV29-1 and TRBJ2-5; 7 bases fit TRBD1. CDR3 length: 15 residues. Germline V gene sequence: CDR1 SQVTM, CDR2 ANQGSEA. V dropped 6 bases and J dropped 7; count of bases not matched to a gene: 17. CDR3 in amino acids: CSVAPRQGRDGTQYF. DNA of the CDR3: TGCAGCGTCGCCCCGCGACAGGGACGAGACGGGACCCAGTACTTC.

This clonotype was counted only a few times. This sequence joins TRBV7-3 and TRBJ1-2; no definite D call. The CDR3 runs 13 residues. CDR1 and CDR2 (germline): SGHTA, FQGTGA. The V gene lost 2 bases and the J gene lost 4 bases, with 8 bases spanning the gap. CDR3 nucleotide sequence: TGTGCCAGCAGCTTAGAGGGCCGCTATGGCTACACCTTC. Amino acid sequence: CASSLEGRYGYTF.

The J gene is TRBJ2-5, the V gene TRBV6-2 or TRBV6-3, with D perhaps matching TRBD2 (6 bases). The J call could be wrong; TRBJ2-7 is a better fit for the DNA end. The CDR3 loop spans 14 amino acids. Germline loops: CDR1 MNHEY, CDR2 SVGEGT. The CDR3 DNA follows: TGTGCCAGCAGTCGCCTTAGCGGACCCTACGAGCAGTACTTC. Translation: CASSRLSGPYEQYF.

The chain is built from TRBV15 and TRBJ2-1; TRBD2 might be the D (5 bases). V was pared by 7 bases and J by 8 bases, with 15 bases between. CDR3 length: 13 amino acids. CDR1 is LNHNV, CDR2 YYDKDF, per germline (reference sequence). The CDR3 region is CATKDSALDEQFF. The CDR3, as DNA: TGTGCCACCAAGGATTCGGCACTAGATGAGCAGTTCTTC.

The J gene is TRBJ1-2, the V gene TRBV6-5; possibly TRBD1 for D (5 bases). The germline CDR1 and CDR2 sequences are MNHEY and SVGAGI. The ends were cut back, 3 bases at V and 0 bases at J, with 8 bases in the middle. The CDR3 totals 14 residues. CDR3 sequence (DNA): TGTGCCAGCAGTTATGACAGTCCTAACTATGGCTACACCTTC. It codes for CASSYDSPNYGYTF.

The chain has TRBV7-9 and TRBJ1-2; possible D gene TRBD1, 5 bases. V was cut by 0 bases and J by 0 bases, with 17 bases left in between. Looked up from germline, CDR1 is SEHNR and CDR2 is FQNEAQ (reference sequence). CDR3 length: 18 residues. The CDR3 here is CASSLAYGVGTPNYGYTF. In DNA form, the CDR3 reads TGTGCCAGCAGCTTAGCGTACGGGGTAGGGACCCCTAACTATGGCTACACCTTC.

About this clonotype: The junction shows a germline mismatch at one end, possibly a read error. V usage is TRBV2 and J usage is TRBJ2-4; D possibly corresponds to TRBD2 (6 bases). The CDR3 is 14 amino acids. Germline V lookup: CDR1 SNHLY, CDR2 FYNNEI. The CDR3 region is CASRGTLAKIIQYF. The CDR3 DNA is TGTGCCAGCAGAGGGACCCTAGCGAAAATCATTCAGTACTTC.

V and J are TRBV4-2 and TRBJ2-7, with D unresolved. The CDR3 consists of 18 residues. Germline-derived CDR1 and CDR2 are LGHNA and YNFKEQ. Trimming pared 1 base from V and 0 bases from J, leaving 19 bases between. DNA for the CDR3: TGTGCCAGCAGCCAAGTCGTTGTAGGGCAGGTGAGCTCCTACGAGCAGTACTTC. Translated, it gives CASSQVVVGQVSSYEQYF.

The genes are TRBV7-2 and TRBJ2-5, with D unresolved. The end of the DNA is better explained by TRBJ2-1, so the J call may be wrong. The length of the CDR3 is 18 residues. Germline-derived CDR1 and CDR2 are SGHTA and FQGNSA. This chain's CDR3 is CASSLYSPETSSYNEQFF. The CDR3 DNA reads as TGTGCCAGCAGCTTATATAGTCCCGAGACATCGTCGTACAATGAGCAGTTCTTC.

This clonotype showed up just a few times. The rearrangement joins TRBV7-9 to TRBJ2-5, with TRBD1 identical over 8 bases. The DNA end is a closer match to TRBJ2-1, so the J assignment may be wrong. Germline CDR1 and CDR2: SEHNR and FQNEAQ (reference sequence). This CDR3 spans 16 amino acids. This CDR3 is CASSLPSRQGYNEQFF. The CDR3 DNA is TGTGCCAGCAGCTTACCCTCCCGACAGGGGTACAATGAGCAGTTCTTC.

The V call is TRBV20-1, the J call TRBJ2-4, with unresolved D. The V end lost 6 bases, the J end lost 1 base, and 19 bases lay between the germline ends. This CDR3 spans 16 amino acids. The germline gives CDR1 DFQATT, CDR2 SNEGSKA (reference sequence). This CDR3 is CSARRAVSVAKNIQYF. The CDR3 coding sequence is TGCAGTGCCAGGAGAGCAGTGTCGGTTGCCAAAAACATTCAGTACTTC.

This clonotype was seen a handful of times. The V gene is TRBV24-1, the J gene TRBJ2-6, with D unresolved. V gave up 9 bases and J gave up 0 bases, with 8 bases separating them. CDR1 is KGHDR, CDR2 SFDVKD, per germline. The CDR3 is 14 amino acids. CDR3: CATQMSSGANVLTF. CDR3 in DNA: TGTGCCACCCAGATGAGCTCTGGGGCCAACGTCCTGACTTTC.